This is a list of T cell receptor beta chains from one sample in a study of OX40 agonist ivuxolimab in advanced cancers. Some clones are missing from TCRdb's copy, which holds only in-frame ones; the method was immunoSEQ multiplex PCR. The sample yields 45,000 or so clones, 88% seen once. Sequences were derived from CD4+ or CD8+ T cells sorted from blood, sampled in a trial of the OX40 agonist ivuxolimab. The source is an adult with an advanced solid tumor such as melanoma, head and neck, liver or kidney cancer. The CDR3 runs from the conserved cysteine through the conserved F or W. A D gene is named only where the DNA matches it firmly. Clone size is stated in some rows and not others, as once, few, many or a class when expanded.

TRBJ2-2 | - | TRBV19 | - | CASSILATTGELFF | TGTGCCAGTAGTATTTTGGCGACTACCGGGGAGCTGTTTTTT
TRBJ2-5 | few | TRBV2 | TRBD2 | CASSRDYLQETQYF | TGTGCCAGCAGCCGGGACTACCTCCAAGAGACCCAGTACTTC
TRBJ2-1 | - | TRBV9 | - | CASSQPASYNEQFF | TGTGCCAGCAGCCAACCGGCCTCCTACAATGAGCAGTTCTTC
TRBJ2-6 | - | TRBV5-1 | - | CASSLTESGANVLTF | TGCGCCAGCAGCCTGACAGAGTCGGGGGCCAACGTCCTGACTTTC
TRBJ1-4 | - | TRBV18 | - | CASSPNRDSNEKLFF | TGTGCCAGCTCACCAAACAGGGACTCTAATGAAAAACTGTTTTTT
TRBJ2-1 | - | TRBV28 | TRBD2 | CASSLGSGSLSYNEQFF | TGTGCCAGCAGTTTAGGTAGCGGGAGTTTATCCTACAATGAGCAGTTCTTC
TRBJ1-2 | - | TRBV6-6 | TRBD1 | CASSYPGQGAWGYTF | TGTGCCAGCAGTTACCCAGGACAGGGGGCTTGGGGCTACACCTTC
TRBJ1-1 | - | TRBV29-1 | - | CSAGLMNTEAFF | TGCAGCGCCGGTCTTATGAACACTGAAGCTTTCTTT
TRBJ2-2 | - | TRBV28 | - | CASNSENTGELFF | TGTGCCAGCAATAGCGAGAACACCGGGGAGCTGTTTTTT
TRBJ2-1 | - | TRBV7-2 | TRBD2 | CASSLATSGAINEQFF | TGTGCCAGCAGCTTAGCGACTAGCGGGGCTATTAATGAGCAGTTCTTC
TRBJ2-5 | - | TRBV11-1 | - | CASSHGQIQETQYF | TGTGCCAGCAGCCACGGACAGATCCAAGAGACCCAGTACTTC
TRBJ2-7 | - | TRBV2 | - | CASSEDQGFTYEQYF | TGTGCCAGCAGTGAAGATCAGGGATTCACCTACGAGCAGTACTTC
TRBJ1-5 | - | TRBV28 | - | CASRRRDNNQPQHF | TGTGCCAGCAGGAGACGGGACAACAATCAGCCCCAGCATTTT
TRBJ1-2 | once | TRBV7-2 | - | CASSLASASYGYTF | TGTGCCAGCAGCTTAGCGTCGGCCAGTTATGGCTACACCTTC
TRBJ2-3 | - | TRBV19 | - | CASSPGGTDTQYF | TGTGCCAGTAGTCCGGGAGGCACAGATACGCAGTATTTT
TRBJ2-7 | - | TRBV28 | - | CASSLFPWSATRYEQYF | TGTGCCAGCAGTTTATTCCCCTGGTCGGCGACACGGTACGAGCAGTACTTC
TRBJ2-3 | - | TRBV7-2 | TRBD2 | CASSSRLAASTDTQYF | TGTGCCAGCAGCTCTAGACTAGCGGCTAGCACAGATACGCAGTATTTT
TRBJ2-3 | few | TRBV5-8 | - | CASSRTIPSTDTQYF | TGTGCCAGCAGCCGGACTATCCCCAGCACAGATACGCAGTATTTT
TRBJ2-3 | - | TRBV11-3 | TRBD1 | CASSARGQAAATDTQYF | TGTGCCAGCAGCGCTCGGGGACAGGCGGCAGCCACAGATACGCAGTATTTT
TRBJ1-5 | - | TRBV30 | TRBD1 | CAPPDRGFRQPQHF | TGTGCCCCGCCTGACAGGGGATTCCGCCAGCCCCAGCATTTT
TRBJ2-1 | once | TRBV6-6 | TRBD2 | CASSLAGSYNEQFF | TGTGCCAGCAGCTTAGCGGGCTCCTACAATGAGCAGTTCTTC
TRBJ2-7 | - | TRBV27 | - | CASSSSPHLAYEQYF | TGTGCCAGCAGTTCGAGCCCACACTTAGCCTACGAGCAGTACTTC
TRBJ1-2 | - | TRBV19 | - | CASSIWLGHENYGYTF | TGTGCCAGTAGTATTTGGCTAGGACACGAGAACTATGGCTACACCTTC
TRBJ2-7 | - | TRBV11-2 | - | CASSLGPGLYEQYF | TGTGCCAGCAGCTTAGGGCCCGGCCTCTACGAGCAGTACTTC
TRBJ2-5 | - | TRBV5-1 | - | CASSSYQETQYF | TGCGCCAGCAGCTCGTACCAAGAGACCCAGTACTTC
TRBJ2-1 | - | TRBV4-2 | TRBD2 | CASSQAGTSGSNEQFF | TGTGCCAGCAGCCAAGCAGGGACTAGCGGGAGTAATGAGCAGTTCTTC
TRBJ2-1 | - | TRBV11-3 | TRBD2 | CASSLDRGDNEQFF | TGTGCCAGCAGCTTAGATCGGGGGGACAATGAGCAGTTCTTC
TRBJ2-1 | - | TRBV7-2 | - | CASSSRATEAYNEQFF | TGTGCCAGCAGCTCCCGGGCGACAGAGGCCTACAATGAGCAGTTCTTC
TRBJ2-7 | - | TRBV6-6 | TRBD1 | CASRRDRGILYEQYF | TGTGCCAGCAGACGGGACAGGGGGATTCTTTACGAGCAGTACTTC
TRBJ2-7 | - | TRBV30 | - | CAWSVFYEQYF | TGTGCCTGGAGTGTATTTTACGAGCAGTACTTC
TRBJ1-5 | - | TRBV4-3 | - | CASSQGRDQPQHF | TGCGCCAGCAGCCAGGGCAGGGATCAGCCCCAGCATTTT
TRBJ2-1 | - | TRBV7-3 | TRBD2 | CASSLTRESYNEQFF | TGTGCCAGCAGCTTAACGCGGGAGTCCTACAATGAGCAGTTCTTC
TRBJ1-5 | - | TRBV7-6 | - | CASSLALGAVGQPQHF | TGTGCCAGCAGCTTAGCGTTGGGGGCGGTCGGGCAGCCCCAGCATTTT
TRBJ2-3 | - | TRBV18 | - | CASSPPGADTQYF | TGTGCCAGCTCACCACCTGGCGCAGATACGCAGTATTTT
TRBJ1-1 | - | TRBV6-1 | - | CASSVEHGVNTEAFF | TGTGCCAGCAGTGTTGAGCACGGGGTGAACACTGAAGCTTTCTTT
TRBJ1-4 | - | TRBV19 | TRBD1 | CASSIAVGTATNEKLFF | TGTGCCAGTAGTATAGCCGTGGGGACAGCAACTAATGAAAAACTGTTTTTT
TRBJ1-6 | - | TRBV15 | - | CATSRVENSPLHF | TGTGCCACCAGCAGAGTAGAAAATTCACCCCTCCACTTT